These 12 T cell receptor beta chains were sequenced from one sample in a study of T-cell reconstitution after alpha-beta-depleted transplantation in children. Preparation of the TCRbeta library was carried out with unique molecular identifiers. TCRdb re-derived calls from the PCR reads in MiXCR, one entry per CDR3 protein. The table records some 72,000 distinct CDR3 sequences, 5.5% to 7.5% of them present only once. The sample in question was PBMCs from the stem cell graft donor, obtained from the stem cell graft. The receptors here all came from a human donor who donated a stem cell graft to a child with acute lymphoblastic leukemia.

This clonotype was seen only a few times. The chain recombines TRBV6-1 with TRBJ2-2; no definite D call. Trimming took off 1 base at V and 3 bases at J, with 9 bases between the two ends. Germline V gene lookup returns CDR1 MNHNS and CDR2 SASEGT. The CDR3 covers 15 residues. CDR3 loop: CASSEGSRDTGELFF. The CDR3 DNA reads TGTGCCAGCAGTGAAGGGAGTCGGGACACCGGGGAGCTGTTTTTT.

This clonotype was seen many times. This chain connects TRBV5-1 to TRBJ1-6; 7 positions agree with TRBD1. Germline CDR1 is SGHRS and CDR2 is YFSETQ. V lost 5 bases, J lost 8 bases, and 7 bases stayed unmatched. CDR3 length: 14 amino acids. The CDR3 DNA reads TGCGCCAGCAGGCCGGACAGGCACGATTCACCCCTCCACTTT. Encoded protein: CASRPDRHDSPLHF.

The chain couples TRBV25-1 to TRBJ2-1; 7 nucleotides agree with TRBD2. With 6 bases clipped from V and 7 bases from J, the junction kept 9 bases outside the gene matches. The CDR3 totals 14 residues. CDR1 MGHDK and CDR2 SYGVNS come from the germline V gene. CDR3 in DNA: TGTGCCAGCAGATCCTCTAGCGGTAGAAATGAGCAGTTCTTC. Amino acid sequence: CASRSSSGRNEQFF.

This clonotype was observed many times. This chain uses TRBV18 with TRBJ2-1; maybe TRBD2 (5 bases). The CDR3 is made up of 13 amino acids. Germline CDR1 KGHSH, CDR2 LQKENI. Trimming removed 2 bases at V and 8 bases at J, with 10 bases between. The CDR3 is CASSPDYSDEQFF. The CDR3 coding sequence is TGTGCCAGCTCACCAGACTACTCCGATGAGCAGTTCTTC.

In its sample, this clonotype was seen many times. The chain has TRBV6-6 and TRBJ1-4; 12 bases map to TRBD1. The CDR3 runs 15 residues. CDR1 is MNHNY and CDR2 is SVGAGI in the germline V gene (reference sequence). V shed 6 bases, J shed 8 bases, and the junction held 7 bases outside the gene matches. CDR3 in amino acids: CASRGTGGGYEKLFF. The CDR3 DNA reads as TGTGCCAGCAGGGGGACAGGGGGCGGATACGAAAAACTGTTTTTT.

J is TRBJ1-1 and V is TRBV19; 10 bases match TRBD1. The germline CDR1 and CDR2 sequences are LNHDA and SQIVND (reference sequence). The CDR3 runs to 15 residues. J lost 4 bases, V lost 5 bases, and 7 bases had no gene match. The CDR3 sequence is CASSQMGQGSTEAFF. CDR3 sequence (DNA): TGTGCCAGTAGTCAAATGGGACAGGGGAGCACTGAAGCTTTCTTT.

In regard to this clonotype: This CDR3 is missing its conserved last phenylalanine or tryptophan, likely due to a read error. This sequence joins TRBV12-3 or TRBV12-4 and TRBJ2-3; D unclear. The CDR3 spans 14 residues. V was clipped by 6 bases and J by 2 bases, with 12 bases between them. The CDR3 nucleotides read TGTGCCAGCAGGACCGAACAGCTCACAGATACGCAGTATTTG. Its protein product is CASRTEQLTDTQYL.

The sample holds many counts of this clonotype. J is TRBJ2-2 and V is TRBV6-5; TRBD1 agrees at 11 bases. The trim removed 5 bases at V and 4 bases at J, leaving 3 bases unmatched. The CDR3 contains 15 residues. Germline lookup yields CDR1 MNHEY and CDR2 SVGAGI. CDR3 DNA sequence: TGTGCCAGCAGTCGGACAGGGGGCCCCACCGGGGAGCTGTTTTTT. Residues: CASSRTGGPTGELFF.

This clonotype was seen ten or more times. The chain is built from TRBV5-1 and TRBJ1-5; tentatively, D is TRBD1 (5 bases). Germline V gives CDR1 SGHRS, CDR2 YFSETQ. V was cut by 0 bases and J by 5 bases, with 9 bases left in between. The CDR3 is made up of 14 amino acids. CDR3 coding DNA: TGCGCCAGCAGCTTGGGAGGGGCCGATCAGCCCCAGCATTTT. It translates to CASSLGGADQPQHF.

This clonotype came up many times. V and J are TRBV5-1 and TRBJ2-6; TRBD1 agrees at 8 bases. Germline CDR1 SGHRS, CDR2 YFSETQ. This CDR3 contains 16 residues. Losses at the gene ends were 4 bases for V and 4 bases for J; bases not matched to a gene: 7. In nucleotides, the CDR3 is TGCGCCAGCAGCACTAGACAGGGGAGCGGGGCCAACGTCCTGACTTTC. Protein: CASSTRQGSGANVLTF.

This clonotype was seen at least ten times. DNA for the CDR3: TGCGCCAGCAGCCAAGATGAAGCCCCGCAGGGGATCGGCGGGGAGCTGTTTTTT. Protein sequence: CASSQDEAPQGIGGELFF. The rearrangement joins TRBV4-3 to TRBJ2-2; D might be TRBD1 (6 bases). The germline CDR1 and CDR2 sequences are LGHNA and YSLEER. This CDR3 is 18 amino acids long. The ends were cut back, 0 bases at V and 7 bases at J, with 21 bases in the middle.

This clonotype appeared many times. The chain combines TRBV24-1 with TRBJ2-1; D unresolved. V was clipped by 1 base and J by 2 bases, with 8 bases between them. Germline V lookup: CDR1 KGHDR, CDR2 SFDVKD. This CDR3 has 15 residues. CDR3 sequence reads: CATSDFPRTYNEQFF. The CDR3 DNA sequence: TGTGCCACCAGTGATTTTCCACGTACCTACAATGAGCAGTTCTTC.